This T cell receptor beta chain was captured by sequencing in a study of T cell changes during pregnancy in multiple sclerosis (dated by TCRdb to between 2019 and 2020). Study-wide context: Changes in the T cell repertoire over the course of pregnancy were examined in this study in women with multiple sclerosis.

A remark on this clone: Its antigen remains undetermined. Base qualities are not provided; no much larger clone lies one nucleotide away.

Receptors were amplified or captured by the immunoSEQ multiplex PCR assay. As stored in TCRdb, this immuneACCESS dataset retains in-frame rearrangements with V and J assigned. A fraction of the clones does not appear; measured against another copy, unresolved V genes explain less than half of the discrepancy, and the remainder lacks a known reason. The sample table records roughly 48,000 clones; 85% to 95% of these occur just once. The leading ten clones occupy 5.5% to 7.5% of the sample. The source was CD8+ T cells from peripheral blood mononuclear cells, collected in the first trimester of pregnancy. This receptor was taken from a female donor with multiple sclerosis, enrolled in a pregnancy study.

The nucleotides read TGTGCCAGCAGTTTTCAGGGCGAGGACTATGGCTACACCTTC. Its protein reads: CASSFQGEDYGYTF. This chain joins TRBV28 to TRBJ1-2; TRBD1 could be the D gene, as 5 bases match. In the germline V gene, CDR1 corresponds to MDHEN and CDR2 to SYDVKM. V was cut back by 3 bases and J by 3 bases, leaving a gap of 11 bases between them. There are 14 amino acids in the CDR3, from cysteine to phenylalanine inclusive. Just the 42-base CDR3 DNA is kept, in frame starting at base 1.